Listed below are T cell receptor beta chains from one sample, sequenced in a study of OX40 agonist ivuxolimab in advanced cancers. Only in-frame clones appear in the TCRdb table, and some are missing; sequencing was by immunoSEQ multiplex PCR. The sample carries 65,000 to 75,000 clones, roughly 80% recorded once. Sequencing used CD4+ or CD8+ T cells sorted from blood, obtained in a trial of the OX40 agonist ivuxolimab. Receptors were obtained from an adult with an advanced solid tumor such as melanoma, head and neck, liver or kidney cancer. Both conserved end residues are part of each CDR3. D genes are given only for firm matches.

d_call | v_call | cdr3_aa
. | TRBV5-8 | CASSFTSGGYQETQYF
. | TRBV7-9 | CASSLEVAGLQKLFF
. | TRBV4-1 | CASSQDRFWRKGSYNEQFF
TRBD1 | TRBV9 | CASTRTGGITEAFF
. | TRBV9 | CASSVLGTLNTGELFF
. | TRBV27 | CASSRGRMNTEAFF
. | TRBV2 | CASRDTGSSAGELFF
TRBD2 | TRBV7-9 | CASSLGSSGGGGEQFF
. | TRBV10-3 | CAISESGGTGYTF
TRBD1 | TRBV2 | CASSTGDTEAFF
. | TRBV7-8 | CASSPLGQFDGYTF
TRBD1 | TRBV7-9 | CASSAGQGAVNNEQFF
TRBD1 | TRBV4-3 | CASSQDGTGKQFF
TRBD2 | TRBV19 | CASSIAGTSGIGAETQYF
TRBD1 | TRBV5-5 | CASSLTLGTGTSEAFF
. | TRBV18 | CASSQLRENTEAFF
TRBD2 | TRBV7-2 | CASSRAGLAGDEQYF
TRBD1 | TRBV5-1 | CASSLAARTGGKQNYGYTF
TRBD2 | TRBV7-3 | CASSFRTSGMNEQFF
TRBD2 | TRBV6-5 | CASSWRGGLETQYF
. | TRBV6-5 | CASRRRDGSPLHF
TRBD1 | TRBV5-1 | CASSSGALTGGNEQFF
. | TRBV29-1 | CSVVPNSGNTIYF
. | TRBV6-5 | CASSLSGANYGYTF
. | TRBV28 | CASSLGQSSGNTIYF
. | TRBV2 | CASRVERTDRF
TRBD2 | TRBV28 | CASREGGNSYEQYF
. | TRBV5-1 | CASSLSFYSAILVF
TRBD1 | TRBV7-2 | CASSLTGVPQHF
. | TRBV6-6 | CASSSLAAYSEQFF
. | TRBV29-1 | CSAFVRKGRSYNEQFF
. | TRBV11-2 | CASSVGRSQPQHF
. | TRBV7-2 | CASSSVGARETQYF
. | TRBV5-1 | CASSSGSSTNEKLFF
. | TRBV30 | CAWSVTARGGKLFF
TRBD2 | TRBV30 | CAWTGLSYNEQFF
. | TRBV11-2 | CASSPLYKGNYGYTF
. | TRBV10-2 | CASSKGDTNQPQHF
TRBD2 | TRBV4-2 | CASSQEPAGGLGTDTQYF
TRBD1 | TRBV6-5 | CASSYKAGGYGYTF
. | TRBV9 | CASSVAGDRGDYGYTF
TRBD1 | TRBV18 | CASSPAPKTGGQPQHF
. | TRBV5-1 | CASSLAPTGSYGYTF
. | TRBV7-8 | CASSLTDTQYF
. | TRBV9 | CASSDRGNTEAFF
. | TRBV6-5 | CASSSGGPMEAFF
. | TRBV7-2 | CASSPYLNTEAFF
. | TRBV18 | CASSPPSRVSGNTIYF
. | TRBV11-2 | CASSLGAERSYEQYF
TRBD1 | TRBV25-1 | CASSGNRGWASEAFF
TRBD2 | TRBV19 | CASTLTSGRAWEQFF
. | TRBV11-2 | CASSLGRRGRNEKLFF
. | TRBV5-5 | CASSLAHREEAFF
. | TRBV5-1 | CASSFRIGGSYNEQFF
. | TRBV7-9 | CASSRMGGLEQYF
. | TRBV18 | CASSPPGRREYGYTF
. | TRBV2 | CASSESRARGGWNEQFF
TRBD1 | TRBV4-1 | CASSHGRPTGTPEKLFF
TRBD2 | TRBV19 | CASRIGGSGSDEQYF
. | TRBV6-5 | CASSYMFSLSNEQFF